Each of the 25 T cell receptor beta chains below was sequenced from the same sample in a study of T cells in Graves' hyperthyroidism and ophthalmopathy. There were TCR beta CDR3 regions amplified from RNA transcripts. TCR CDR3 underwent first-round RT-PCR with the HTBI primer set. TCRdb re-derived calls from the multiplex PCR reads in MiXCR, one entry per CDR3 protein. The data contain about 610,000 distinct CDR3 sequences, 46% of them singletons. The specimen sequenced was peripheral blood or thyroid tissue (not recorded which). All receptors derive from a woman between 18 and 29 years old with Graves' hyperthyroidism.

This clonotype was picked up a small number of times. CDR3 coding DNA: TGTGCCAGCAGCTCCCCCGCAGGAGATACGCAGTATTTT. Its protein product is CASSSPAGDTQYF. The chain links TRBV11-2 to TRBJ2-3; no clear D gene. Germline V gene sequence: CDR1 SGHAT, CDR2 FQNNGV. This CDR3 is 13 amino acids long. Trimming cost V 4 bases and J 5 bases, with 10 bases left between them.

This clonotype has at least ten counts. The chain joins TRBV6-2 or TRBV6-3 to TRBJ2-7; no definite D call. The germline V gene has CDR1 MNHEY and CDR2 SVGEGT. Trimming removed 0 bases at V and 3 bases at J, with 9 bases between. The CDR3 length is 14 residues. CDR3 amino acids: CASSYSGSDYEQYF. The CDR3 DNA reads TGTGCCAGCAGTTACTCAGGGTCGGACTACGAGCAGTACTTC.

This clonotype has at least ten counts. The rearrangement links TRBV24-1 to TRBJ1-1; maybe TRBD1 (6 bases). This CDR3 is built from 12 residues. From germline, CDR1 is KGHDR and CDR2 SFDVKD. Trimming left V 1 base short and J 8 bases short, with 7 bases between. The CDR3 region is CATSDLGTEAFF. As DNA, the CDR3 is TGTGCCACCAGTGATTTAGGGACAGAAGCTTTCTTT.

This clonotype was seen more than once but under ten times. The rearrangement uses TRBV2 and TRBJ2-1; D is possibly TRBD2 (5 bases). In germline, CDR1 is SNHLY, CDR2 FYNNEI. Trimming took 4 bases from V and 4 from J, leaving 8 bases between them. This CDR3 has 13 residues. CDR3 bases: TGTGCCAGCAGTGGTTCGGGATACAATGAGCAGTTCTTC. Amino acids: CASSGSGYNEQFF. The full variable domain, completed using reference TRBV2 and TRBJ2-1, is EPEVTQTPSHQVTQMGQEVILRCVPISNHLYFYWYRQILGQKVEFLVSFYNNEISEKSEIFDDQFSVERPDGSNFTLKIRSTKLEDSAMYFCASSGSGYNEQFFGPGTRLTVL.

This clonotype came up many times. This chain joins TRBV2 and TRBJ1-2; D unresolved. Trimming took 0 bases from V and 9 from J, leaving 8 bases between them. This CDR3 is 12 amino acids long. CDR1 and CDR2 (germline): SNHLY, FYNNEI. The CDR3 protein is CASSEAIGSYTF. The CDR3 DNA follows: TGTGCCAGCAGTGAAGCAATTGGAAGCTACACCTTC.

This clonotype was seen only a few times. V usage is TRBV2 and J usage is TRBJ2-1; TRBD1 aligns across 9 bases. The V gene's germline CDR1 is SNHLY and CDR2 FYNNEI. Losses at the gene ends were 7 bases for V and 9 bases for J; bases not matched to a gene: 7. The CDR3 is 13 amino acids. CDR3 in amino acids: CASTKQGAGEQFF. The CDR3 DNA reads TGTGCCAGCACAAAACAGGGGGCCGGTGAGCAGTTCTTC.

This clonotype was seen at least ten times. The gene calls are TRBV7-9 and TRBJ2-5, with D possibly being TRBD1 (5 bases). The germline V gene encodes CDR1 SEHNR and CDR2 FQNEAQ (reference sequence). The CDR3 consists of 14 residues. V was cut by 3 bases and J by 1 base, with 9 bases left in between. Here the CDR3 DNA reads TGTGCCAGCAGCTTGGTAGGGGCCCAAGAGACCCAGTACTTC. Protein: CASSLVGAQETQYF.

The chain employs TRBV24-1 and TRBJ2-1, with TRBD1 matching 8 bases. This CDR3 has 18 amino acids. Germline V lookup: CDR1 KGHDR, CDR2 SFDVKD. J lost 0 bases, V lost 5 bases, and 11 bases had no gene match. CDR3 in DNA: TGTGCCACCAGTGGTCCAGGGGGCCACGATGACTCCTACAATGAGCAGTTCTTC. It specifies CATSGPGGHDDSYNEQFF.

The chain employs TRBV29-1 and TRBJ1-1; D possibly corresponds to TRBD1 (5 bases). Deletions cut 8 bases from V and 5 bases from J, with 21 bases between. This CDR3 region has 14 residues. Germline V gives CDR1 SQVTM, CDR2 ANQGSEA. As DNA, the CDR3 is TGCAGCTTGGTAGACCCGTTCGGGGGAACTGAAGCTTTCTTT. Protein product: CSLVDPFGGTEAFF.

This clonotype appeared a few times. The CDR3 DNA reads as TGTGCCTGGAGTACAGGAAGATCATACGAGCAGTACTTC. It codes for CAWSTGRSYEQYF. This chain joins TRBV30 and TRBJ2-7, with D tentatively TRBD1 (5 bases). The CDR3 runs to 13 residues. The V and J ends lost 2 bases and 4 bases respectively, with 12 bases between them. In germline, CDR1 is GTSNPN, CDR2 SVGIG (reference sequence).

This clonotype appeared a few times. This rearrangement joins TRBV3-1 to TRBJ1-1; D is ambiguous. The ends were cut back, 3 bases at V and 6 bases at J, with 11 bases in the middle. The V gene's germline CDR1 is LGHDT and CDR2 YNNKEL (reference sequence). CDR3 length equals 13 residues. CDR3 nucleotides: TGTGCCAGCAGCCAGGGCCGGTGGGCTGAAGCTTTCTTT. Translating it yields CASSQGRWAEAFF.

This clonotype came up a few times. This chain uses TRBV2 with TRBJ2-3, with 8 bases matching TRBD2. Germline V CDR1 and CDR2: SNHLY, FYNNEI. Trimming at V came to 7 bases and at J to 4 bases, leaving 10 bases not matched to a gene. CDR3 length: 15 amino acids. CDR3 protein: CASKRWREASDTQYF. The DNA of the CDR3 is TGTGCCAGCAAACGGTGGCGGGAGGCGTCAGATACGCAGTATTTT.

The sample holds one count of this clonotype. At one boundary the junction diverges from the germline segment, which might be a read error. This chain uses TRBV7-9 with TRBJ2-7; D is perhaps TRBD1 (7 bases). CDR1 is SEHNR and CDR2 is FQNEAQ in the germline V gene (reference sequence). CDR3 length equals 14 residues. CDR3: CASGLQGPREEQYF. CDR3 coding DNA: TGTGCCAGCGGCTTACAGGGGCCTCGGGAGGAGCAGTACTTC.

This clonotype has a count of ten or more. This rearrangement joins TRBV7-8 to TRBJ1-5; D remains ambiguous. Trimming shortened V by 0 bases and J by 5 bases, and 14 bases separated the two germline ends. This CDR3 comprises 16 residues. Germline lookup yields CDR1 SGHVS and CDR2 FQNEAQ. The CDR3 sequence is CASSLAQRNLYQPQHF. In nucleotides, the CDR3 is TGTGCCAGCAGCTTAGCACAAAGAAACCTATATCAGCCCCAGCATTTT.

Remarks on this clonotype: No conserved phenylalanine or tryptophan is present at the end of the CDR3, so a read error is the likely explanation. The chain combines TRBV6-6 with TRBJ1-2; D is perhaps TRBD1 (5 bases). CDR3 length equals 14 residues. Per the germline V gene, CDR1 is MNHNY and CDR2 is SVGAGI (reference sequence). The V gene lost 5 bases and the J gene lost 3 bases, with 13 bases spanning the gap. This CDR3 reads CASSHPGQDYGYTL. CDR3 DNA: TGTGCCAGCAGTCACCCAGGGCAGGACTATGGCTACACCCTC.

This clonotype is a singleton in its sample. The gene calls are TRBV20-1 and TRBJ1-4, with a possible D match to TRBD1 (5 bases). The germline gives CDR1 DFQATT, CDR2 SNEGSKA (reference sequence). V dropped 1 base and J dropped 7 bases, with 16 bases sitting between them. The CDR3 length is 15 residues. The CDR3 coding sequence is TGCAGTGCTAGAGGTTTCGGGGGTATTAGTGAAAAACTGTTTTTT. Amino acids: CSARGFGGISEKLFF.

The chain combines TRBV7-3 with TRBJ2-1; D is perhaps TRBD1 (5 bases). CDR1 is SGHTA, CDR2 FQGTGA, per germline. CDR3 length: 15 residues. The V gene lost 2 bases and the J gene lost 1 base, with 9 bases spanning the gap. CDR3 amino acids: CASSLVQGSYNEQFF. The CDR3 DNA sequence: TGTGCCAGCAGCTTAGTCCAGGGATCCTACAATGAGCAGTTCTTC.

This clonotype was found a few times. The chain joins TRBV24-1 to TRBJ1-1, with 9 bases aligning to TRBD1. The V gene end was trimmed by 4 bases and the J gene end by 2 bases; junction bases not matched to a gene: 10. CDR1 KGHDR and CDR2 SFDVKD come from the germline V gene. The length of the CDR3 is 17 residues. This CDR3 reads CATSEAGTGYGNTEAFF. Written as DNA, the CDR3 is TGTGCCACCAGTGAAGCCGGGACAGGGTACGGAAACACTGAAGCTTTCTTT.

This clonotype was seen at least ten times. The rearrangement links TRBV9 to TRBJ1-2, with 9 bases that match TRBD1. Looked up from germline, CDR1 is SGDLS and CDR2 is YYNGEE. The CDR3 is 14 residues long. J gave up 3 bases and V 7 bases, and 7 bases lay outside the gene matches. CDR3 nucleotides: TGTGCCAGCTCCCGACAGGGGGACGACTATGGCTACACCTTC. Protein product: CASSRQGDDYGYTF.

The chain uses TRBV7-9 and TRBJ2-2; perhaps D is TRBD1 or TRBD2 (5 bases each). V lost 5 bases and J lost 6, with 7 bases in between. The germline V gene encodes CDR1 SEHNR and CDR2 FQNEAQ (reference sequence). The CDR3 has 12 residues. The CDR3 loop is CASSRDAGELFF. For the CDR3, the DNA is TGTGCCAGCAGCCGGGACGCCGGGGAGCTGTTTTTT.

This chain joins TRBV7-3 and TRBJ2-1; 13 positions match TRBD2. The V gene end was trimmed by 6 bases and the J gene end by 8 bases; junction bases not matched to a gene: 4. The CDR3 runs 14 residues. CDR1 and CDR2 (germline): SGHTA, FQGTGA. The CDR3 sequence: CASSSGLAGDEQFF. Written as DNA, the CDR3 is TGTGCCAGCAGTTCCGGACTAGCGGGAGATGAGCAGTTCTTC.

This clonotype occurred many times. The rearrangement links TRBV20-1 to TRBJ1-1, with D perhaps matching TRBD1 (5 bases). From germline, CDR1 is DFQATT and CDR2 SNEGSKA (reference sequence). V dropped 6 bases and J dropped 5 bases, with 19 bases sitting between them. CDR3 size: 14 residues. CDR3 region: CSATPDGGVTEAFF. CDR3 coding DNA: TGCAGTGCCACCCCCGACGGGGGAGTTACTGAAGCTTTCTTT.

This chain joins TRBV7-6 and TRBJ1-5; D is perhaps TRBD1 (5 bases). CDR3 length: 16 amino acids. The germline gives CDR1 SGHVS, CDR2 FNYEAQ. Trimming stripped 5 bases from V and 11 bases from J, with 25 bases between. In nucleotides, the CDR3 is TGTGCCAGCAGCGGGGGGGGACTAGCGGTTCCGGAGACCCAGCATTTT. Its translation: CASSGGGLAVPETQHF.

The chain combines TRBV2 with TRBJ2-5; D is possibly TRBD2 (7 bases). V lost 10 bases and J 4 bases, leaving 19 bases between the germline ends. There are 14 residues in the CDR3. Germline V lookup: CDR1 SNHLY, CDR2 FYNNEI. The CDR3 is CATREGGVPETQYF. CDR3 nucleotides: TGTGCCACCAGAGAGGGGGGGGTGCCAGAGACCCAGTACTTC.

This clonotype was detected only once. The chain has TRBV29-1 and TRBJ2-7, with 9 nucleotides matching TRBD1. CDR1 SQVTM and CDR2 ANQGSEA come from the germline V gene. V was clipped by 5 bases and J by 2 bases; unmatched bases: 4. The CDR3 length is 13 residues. CDR3 nucleotide sequence: TGCAGCGTTAGACAGGGGGGTGCCTACGAGCAGTACTTC. This codes for CSVRQGGAYEQYF.